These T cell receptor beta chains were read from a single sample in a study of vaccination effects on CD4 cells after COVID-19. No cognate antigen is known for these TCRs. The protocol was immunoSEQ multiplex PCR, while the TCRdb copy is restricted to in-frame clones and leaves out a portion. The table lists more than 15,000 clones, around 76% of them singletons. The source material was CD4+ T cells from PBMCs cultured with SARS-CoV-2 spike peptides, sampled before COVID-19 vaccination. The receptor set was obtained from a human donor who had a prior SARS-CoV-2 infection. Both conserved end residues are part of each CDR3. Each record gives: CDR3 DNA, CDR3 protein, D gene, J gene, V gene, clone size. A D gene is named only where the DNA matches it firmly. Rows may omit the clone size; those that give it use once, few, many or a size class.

CDR3nt: TGTGCCAGCAGCCAGACTGCGGCCCAAAGGGGCGAGCAGTACTTC
CDR3aa: CASSQTAAQRGEQYF
d_gene: NA
j_gene: TRBJ2-7
v_gene: TRBV3-1/TRBV3-2
abundance: NA

CDR3nt: TGTGCCAGCTCACCGTACCAGACCGGGACAGGGGACCACGAGCAGTACTTC
CDR3aa: CASSPYQTGTGDHEQYF
d_gene: TRBD1
j_gene: TRBJ2-7
v_gene: TRBV18
abundance: once

CDR3nt: TGTGCCAGCAGTACCGAGACAGGGGGGGACACAGATACGCAGTATTTT
CDR3aa: CASSTETGGDTDTQYF
d_gene: TRBD1
j_gene: TRBJ2-3
v_gene: TRBV2
abundance: NA

CDR3nt: TGTGCCAGCTCATCAACAACAGTAAACGAGCAGTACTTC
CDR3aa: CASSSTTVNEQYF
d_gene: NA
j_gene: TRBJ2-7
v_gene: TRBV18
abundance: once

CDR3nt: TGTGCTAGTGGACCCGGCCGGGGTAGCACAGATACGCAGTATTTT
CDR3aa: CASGPGRGSTDTQYF
d_gene: NA
j_gene: TRBJ2-3
v_gene: TRBV12-5
abundance: NA

CDR3nt: TGTGCCTGGAGAATTCCTCTTCCCGCTGAAGCTTTCTTT
CDR3aa: CAWRIPLPAEAFF
d_gene: NA
j_gene: TRBJ1-1
v_gene: TRBV30
abundance: NA

CDR3nt: TGTGCCAGCAGTGTCTCAGCGGGAGGAGCCCCCTCCTACAATGAGCAGTTCTTC
CDR3aa: CASSVSAGGAPSYNEQFF
d_gene: TRBD2
j_gene: TRBJ2-1
v_gene: TRBV27
abundance: NA

CDR3nt: TGTGCCAGCAGCGTAGGAGGGAGTAACTACGAGCAGTACTTC
CDR3aa: CASSVGGSNYEQYF
d_gene: NA
j_gene: TRBJ2-7
v_gene: TRBV9
abundance: NA

CDR3nt: TGCGCCAGCAGCCATCCACAGGGACTAAAAACCTTC
CDR3aa: CASSHPQGLKTF
d_gene: NA
j_gene: TRBJ1-2
v_gene: TRBV4-1
abundance: once

CDR3nt: TGTGCCAGCTCACCACAAGGCGTGTCAGGGGCCCCTGAAGCTTTCTTT
CDR3aa: CASSPQGVSGAPEAFF
d_gene: NA
j_gene: TRBJ1-1
v_gene: TRBV18
abundance: NA

CDR3nt: TGTGCCAGCAGCTTAAGTAACAGAGAGCAAGAGACCCAGTACTTC
CDR3aa: CASSLSNREQETQYF
d_gene: NA
j_gene: TRBJ2-5
v_gene: TRBV5-5
abundance: NA

CDR3nt: TGTGCCTGGAGTGTGGGAGCGGGGGGGATCACAGATACGCAGTATTTT
CDR3aa: CAWSVGAGGITDTQYF
d_gene: TRBD2
j_gene: TRBJ2-3
v_gene: TRBV30
abundance: NA

CDR3nt: TGTGCTAGCAGCTTAGAGCCATACCGGGCAGGAAACACAGATACGCAGTATTTT
CDR3aa: CASSLEPYRAGNTDTQYF
d_gene: NA
j_gene: TRBJ2-3
v_gene: TRBV7-7
abundance: NA

CDR3nt: TGTGCCAGCAGCTTTGGGGGCTCGAATGAGCAGTTCTTC
CDR3aa: CASSFGGSNEQFF
d_gene: NA
j_gene: TRBJ2-1
v_gene: TRBV7-2
abundance: NA

CDR3nt: TGTGCCAGCAGTGAAGCGCTACAGGGTTATAATTCACCCCTCCACTTT
CDR3aa: CASSEALQGYNSPLHF
d_gene: NA
j_gene: TRBJ1-6
v_gene: TRBV6-1
abundance: NA

CDR3nt: TGCGCCAGCAGCCCCGGGACAGGGATCCACGAGCAGTACTTC
CDR3aa: CASSPGTGIHEQYF
d_gene: TRBD1
j_gene: TRBJ2-7
v_gene: TRBV5-1
abundance: few

CDR3nt: TGTGCCAGCAGCCAAGATTTTCGCGGCACAGATACGCAGTATTTT
CDR3aa: CASSQDFRGTDTQYF
d_gene: NA
j_gene: TRBJ2-3
v_gene: TRBV4-2
abundance: NA